The sample holds many counts of the clone carrying this TCR beta chain. Trimming removed 0 bases from V and 1 base from J; junction bases left unmatched: 5. This CDR3 spans 17 amino acids. Germline V lookup: CDR1 SGHTA, CDR2 FQGNSA. This entry belongs to a study of blood T cells in healthy people across ages. With a J-beta primer mix and a sample-barcoded 5' primer, a second PCR ran roughly 6 to 12 cycles. TCRdb used MiXCR to reprocess the 5' RACE reads, holding one entry per CDR3 protein. Altogether approximately 1.5 million distinct CDR3 sequences are present, about 35% being singletons, with the ten largest covering roughly 10%.

This TCR was recovered from a young woman in good health. The sample comprised blood. The chain joins TRBV7-2 to TRBJ2-7, with 11 positions matching TRBD2. CDR3 nucleotides: TGTGCCAGCAGCTTAGCGCTAGGACTAGCGGGTTCCTACGAGCAGTACTTC. Translated, it gives CASSLALGLAGSYEQYF.